The 8 T cell receptor beta chains listed next were all sequenced from one sample in a study of blood T cell repertoires in COVID-19. Sequencing was performed with immunoSEQ multiplex PCR; in TCRdb, only in-frame clones are kept and a portion is missing. Among over 200,000 clones listed, about nine tenths were seen once. The specimen sequenced was PBMCs or T cells enriched from blood (not recorded which). The receptors here all came from a man aged 18-30 years who had recovered from COVID-19.

The genes are TRBV10-3 and TRBJ1-5, with D perhaps TRBD1 (6 bases). The germline V gene has CDR1 ENHRY and CDR2 SYGVKD. Trimming removed 0 bases from V and 3 bases from J, with 12 bases in between. The CDR3 spans 16 residues. The CDR3: CAISESSGQNNQPQHF. The CDR3 bases are TGTGCCATCAGTGAGTCGAGTGGACAGAACAATCAGCCCCAGCATTTT.

The chain combines TRBV5-6 with TRBJ2-3; 7 nucleotides match TRBD1. Looked up from germline, CDR1 is SGHDT and CDR2 is YYEEEE. The CDR3 has 17 amino acids. The J segment lost 1 base and the V segment lost 2 bases, leaving 10 bases of the junction unmatched. The CDR3 here is CASSFSSTGLGTDTQYF. Here the CDR3 DNA reads TGTGCCAGCAGCTTCAGTTCGACAGGGTTGGGCACAGATACGCAGTATTTT.

The V and J genes are TRBV5-1 and TRBJ2-1; D possibly corresponds to TRBD2 (5 bases). Trimming removed 3 bases at V and 7 bases at J, with 17 bases between. The germline CDR1 and CDR2 sequences are SGHRS and YFSETQ. The CDR3 loop spans 15 amino acids. In DNA, the CDR3 is TGCGCCAGCAGCTCCGCTGGGAGTATGGGTAATGAGCAGTTCTTC. Protein product: CASSSAGSMGNEQFF.

V and J are TRBV7-9 and TRBJ1-3; TRBD1 is a possible D gene (5 bases). The V gene's germline CDR1 is SEHNR and CDR2 FQNEAQ (reference sequence). V lost 4 bases to trimming and J lost 1 base, with 23 bases between them. This CDR3 is built from 19 residues. CDR3 DNA: TGTGCCAGCAGCTCATTTGCAACGATTCGCGGGGGTTCTGGAAACACCATATATTTT. This encodes CASSSFATIRGGSGNTIYF.

The rearrangement links TRBV4-1 to TRBJ2-2; TRBD2 agrees at 13 bases. The V gene end was trimmed by 5 bases and the J gene end by 6 bases; junction bases not matched to a gene: 3. This CDR3 is built from 15 residues. Germline V gene sequence: CDR1 MGHRA, CDR2 YSYEKL. CDR3 residues: CASSWTSGGSGELFF. The CDR3 DNA is TGCGCCAGCAGCTGGACTAGCGGGGGATCCGGGGAGCTGTTTTTT.

J is TRBJ1-1 and V is TRBV19; D possibly corresponds to TRBD1 (5 bases). The CDR3 spans 13 residues. CDR1 is LNHDA and CDR2 is SQIVND in the germline V gene (reference sequence). V was pared by 3 bases and J by 2 bases, with 7 bases between. The CDR3 loop is CASSIQGNTEAFF. CDR3 nucleotides: TGTGCCAGTAGTATCCAGGGCAACACTGAAGCTTTCTTT.

This rearrangement joins TRBV27 to TRBJ1-1, with D hard to call. Germline V lookup: CDR1 MNHEY, CDR2 SMNVEV (reference sequence). The V gene lost 6 bases and the J gene lost 4 bases, with 12 bases spanning the gap. The CDR3 is 13 residues long. CDR3 DNA sequence: TGTGCCAGCAGCCCCATCGTGAGCACTGAAGCTTTCTTT. Translating gives CASSPIVSTEAFF.

The V gene is TRBV30, the J gene TRBJ2-7; a weak D match, TRBD1 (5 bases). This CDR3 comprises 13 residues. Germline V gene sequence: CDR1 GTSNPN, CDR2 SVGIG (reference sequence). Trimming shortened V by 3 bases and J by 2 bases, and 11 bases separated the two germline ends. CDR3 DNA: TGTGCCTGGAGCAGGGTTTCGCCCTACGAGCAGTACTTC. As protein: CAWSRVSPYEQYF.